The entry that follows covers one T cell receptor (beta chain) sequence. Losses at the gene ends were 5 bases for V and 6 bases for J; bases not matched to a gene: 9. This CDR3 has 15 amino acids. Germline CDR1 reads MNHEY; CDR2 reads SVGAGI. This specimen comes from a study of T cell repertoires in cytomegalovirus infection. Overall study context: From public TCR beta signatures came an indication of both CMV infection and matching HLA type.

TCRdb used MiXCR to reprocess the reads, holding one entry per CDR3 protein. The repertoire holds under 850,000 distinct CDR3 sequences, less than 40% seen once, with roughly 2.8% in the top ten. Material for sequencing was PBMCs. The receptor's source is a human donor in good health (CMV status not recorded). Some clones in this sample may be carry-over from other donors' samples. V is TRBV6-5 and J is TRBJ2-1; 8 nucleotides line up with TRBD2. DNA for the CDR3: TGTGCCAGCAGTCCCTATAGCGGGAAGGGCAATGAGCAGTTCTTC. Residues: CASSPYSGKGNEQFF.